The clone carrying this T cell receptor beta chain has a handful of counts. This specimen belongs to a study of T-cell memory formation after mild COVID-19. TCRdb fed the 5' RACE reads into MiXCR, producing one record per CDR3 protein. Of a few hundred thousand distinct CDR3 sequences in the sample, approximately 7.6% are singletons; the top ten hold less than 25%. V was shortened by 2 bases and J by 5 bases, with 13 bases between the two germline ends. This CDR3 region has 15 residues. CDR1 SGHKS and CDR2 YYEKEE come from the germline V gene (reference sequence). The rearrangement uses TRBV5-5 and TRBJ1-4; perhaps TRBD1 as D (5 bases). Sequencing used PBMCs or a T cell subset sorted from them (not recorded which). The TCR was taken from a man younger than 30 who had mild COVID-19 (a few samples of this study predate the infection). Cell type and time point are not known. The CDR3 loop reads CASSLRRQTNEKLFF. The CDR3 DNA reads as TGTGCCAGCAGCTTAAGGCGACAGACCAATGAAAAACTGTTTTTT. Variable domain in full (rest from reference TRBV5-5 and TRBJ1-4): DAGVTQSPTHLIKTRGQQVTLRCSPISGHKSVSWYQQVLGQGPQFIFQYYEKEERGRGNFPDRFSARQFPNYSSELNVNALLLGDSALYLCASSLRRQTNEKLFFGSGTQLSVL.